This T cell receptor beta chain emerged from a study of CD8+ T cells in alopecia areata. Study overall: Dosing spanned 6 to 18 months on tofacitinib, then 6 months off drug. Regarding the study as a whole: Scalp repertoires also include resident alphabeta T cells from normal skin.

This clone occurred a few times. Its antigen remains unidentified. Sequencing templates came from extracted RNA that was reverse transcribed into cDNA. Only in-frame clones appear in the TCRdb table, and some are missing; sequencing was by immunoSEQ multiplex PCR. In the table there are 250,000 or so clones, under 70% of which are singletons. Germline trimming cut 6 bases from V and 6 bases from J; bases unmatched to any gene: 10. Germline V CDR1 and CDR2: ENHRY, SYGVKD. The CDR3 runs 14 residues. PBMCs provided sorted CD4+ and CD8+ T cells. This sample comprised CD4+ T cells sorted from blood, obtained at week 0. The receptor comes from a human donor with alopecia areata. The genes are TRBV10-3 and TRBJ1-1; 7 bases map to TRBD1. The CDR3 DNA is TGTGCCATCAGAAAGGGGACAGAACGCGCTGAAGCTTTCTTT. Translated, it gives CAIRKGTERAEAFF.